This T cell receptor (beta chain) originates from a study of T cell changes during pregnancy in multiple sclerosis. This table comes from immunoSEQ multiplex PCR, and its TCRdb copy is limited to in-frame clones, with some not included. The sample records fewer than 40,000 clones, 75% to 95% being singletons. This CDR3 is built from 14 residues. Trimming cost V 3 bases and J 2 bases; bases outside gene matches: 2. Germline assignment: CDR1 SGHDT and CDR2 YYEEEE. The sequencing used CD8+ T cells from peripheral blood mononuclear cells, collected after pregnancy. This TCR was recovered from a female donor with multiple sclerosis, enrolled in a pregnancy study. The V and J genes are TRBV5-6 and TRBJ2-7, with 10 bases identical to TRBD1. The CDR3 here is CASSSGTGAYEQYF. In DNA form, the CDR3 reads TGTGCCAGCAGCTCGGGGACAGGGGCCTACGAGCAGTACTTC.